These 27 T cell receptor beta chains were all obtained from the same sample, sequenced in a study of CD8 T cells in ankylosing spondylitis. Each CDR3 protein gets one entry after TCRdb re-called the 5' RACE reads with MiXCR. The sample has just over 150,000 distinct CDR3 sequences; 15% to 20% are singletons. Sequencing was performed on blood, either unsorted or a sorted T cell fraction (not recorded which). The receptor set was obtained from a male donor with ankylosing spondylitis or in good health (not recorded which).

V is TRBV11-2 and J is TRBJ1-2, with D perhaps TRBD1 (5 bases). The CDR3 loop spans 13 amino acids. Trimming cost V 4 bases and J 4 bases, with 10 bases left between them. In germline, CDR1 is SGHAT, CDR2 FQNNGV. CDR3 region: CASSSRDGYGYTF. In DNA, the CDR3 is TGTGCCAGCAGCTCAAGGGACGGCTATGGCTACACCTTC. Supplemented by reference TRBV11-2 and TRBJ1-2, the full variable domain reads EAGVAQSPRYKIIEKRQSVAFWCNPISGHATLYWYQQILGQGPKLLIQFQNNGVVDDSQLPKDRFSAERLKGVDSTLKIQPAKLEDSAVYLCASSSRDGYGYTFGSGTRLTVV.

This clonotype came up many times. The chain carries TRBV5-1 and TRBJ1-6, with TRBD1 matching over 7 bases. The CDR3 length is 15 residues. Germline V gene lookup returns CDR1 SGHRS and CDR2 YFSETQ. Trimming took 0 bases from V and 5 from J; bases not matched to a gene: 2. The CDR3 loop is CASSLGDSDNSPLHF. For the CDR3, the DNA is TGCGCCAGCAGCTTGGGGGACAGCGATAATTCACCCCTCCACTTT.

This clonotype was seen ten or more times. V and J are TRBV11-2 and TRBJ2-7; 11 nucleotides align to TRBD2. Germline trimming cut 3 bases from V and 1 base from J; bases unmatched to any gene: 2. The CDR3 runs 15 residues. Germline V gene lookup returns CDR1 SGHAT and CDR2 FQNNGV. CDR3 nucleotide sequence: TGTGCCAGCAGCTTGGGACTAGCGGTGTCCTACGAGCAGTACTTC. Encoded protein: CASSLGLAVSYEQYF.

There are many counts of this clonotype. The chain is built from TRBV28 and TRBJ2-3; possibly TRBD2 for D (6 bases). This CDR3 spans 12 amino acids. Germline values: CDR1 MDHEN, CDR2 SYDVKM. V lost 7 bases, J lost 6 bases, and 11 bases lay in between. The CDR3 reads CASKAGSDTQYF. CDR3 nucleotide sequence: TGTGCCAGCAAGGCGGGGTCGGATACGCAGTATTTT.

Ten or more counts support this clonotype. This chain uses TRBV14 with TRBJ2-3, with D perhaps matching TRBD2 (6 bases). The germline CDR1 and CDR2 sequences are SGHDN and FVKESK. This CDR3 spans 16 amino acids. V lost 4 bases and J 7 bases, leaving 21 bases between the germline ends. The CDR3 sequence is CASSLAQGLRRNTQYF. DNA for the CDR3: TGTGCCAGCAGCCTCGCTCAAGGACTACGACGGAATACGCAGTATTTT.

This clonotype came up many times. The chain uses TRBV19 and TRBJ1-1; possible D gene TRBD1, 6 bases. Trimming pared 5 bases from V and 3 bases from J, leaving 13 bases between. The CDR3 totals 14 residues. Germline assignment: CDR1 LNHDA and CDR2 SQIVND (reference sequence). This chain's CDR3 is CASSPQGRDTEAFF. The CDR3, as DNA: TGTGCCAGTAGTCCACAGGGTAGGGACACTGAAGCTTTCTTT. Full variable domain (remainder filled in from reference TRBV19 and TRBJ1-1): DGGITQSPKYLFRKEGQNVTLSCEQNLNHDAMYWYRQDPGQGLRLIYYSQIVNDFQKGDIAEGYSVSREKKESFPLTVTSAQKNPTAFYLCASSPQGRDTEAFFGQGTRLTVV.

This clonotype was counted between two and nine times. The chain employs TRBV19 and TRBJ2-1, with 11 bases matching TRBD2. CDR1 is LNHDA and CDR2 is SQIVND in the germline V gene (reference sequence). Trimming cost V 2 bases and J 5 bases; bases outside gene matches: 5. The CDR3 totals 16 residues. The CDR3 DNA reads as TGTGCCAGTAGTATAAGGGGACTAGCGGCGGACAATGAGCAGTTCTTC. Its protein is CASSIRGLAADNEQFF.

This clonotype came up many times. The rearrangement joins TRBV7-3 to TRBJ2-1, with 7 bases fitting TRBD2. Germline V gene sequence: CDR1 SGHTA, CDR2 FQGTGA. Germline trimming cut 4 bases from V and 9 bases from J; bases unmatched to any gene: 12. The CDR3 is 15 amino acids. The CDR3 loop is CASSWGEGRGGEQFF. CDR3 DNA sequence: TGTGCCAGCAGCTGGGGGGAAGGGAGGGGCGGTGAGCAGTTCTTC.

The rearrangement joins TRBV20-1 to TRBJ2-2; no clear D. The CDR3 loop spans 18 amino acids. V lost 6 bases to trimming and J lost 0 bases, with 23 bases between them. The V gene's germline CDR1 is DFQATT and CDR2 SNEGSKA (reference sequence). The CDR3, as DNA: TGCAGTGCACCTATGGATGGTGGTTCCCTCGCGAACACCGGGGAGCTGTTTTTT. This encodes CSAPMDGGSLANTGELFF.

This clonotype has ten or more counts. The V and J genes are TRBV20-1 and TRBJ2-1, with 12 bases lining up with TRBD2. CDR1 is DFQATT, CDR2 SNEGSKA, per germline (reference sequence). Trimming at V came to 3 bases and at J to 3 bases, leaving 9 bases not matched to a gene. The CDR3 consists of 17 residues. The CDR3 here is CSARRLAGDRVYNEQFF. CDR3 sequence (DNA): TGCAGTGCTAGGCGACTAGCGGGAGACAGGGTCTACAATGAGCAGTTCTTC.

This clonotype has a count of ten or more. The chain recombines TRBV12-3 or TRBV12-4 with TRBJ2-5; 9 nucleotides agree with TRBD1. V trimming: 5 bases; J trimming: 7 bases; junction bases outside the gene matches: 5. The CDR3 consists of 13 residues. The CDR3 region has the DNA TGTGCCAGCAGTCCCCCGGGACAGGGGACCCAGTACTTC. Translation gives CASSPPGQGTQYF.

This clonotype was detected many times. The chain links TRBV7-2 to TRBJ2-2; no clear D. Trimming removed 1 base from V and 8 bases from J, with 8 bases in between. Germline V CDR1 and CDR2: SGHTA, FQGNSA. This CDR3 spans 13 amino acids. This chain's CDR3 is CASSLDVRGELFF. In nucleotides, the CDR3 is TGTGCCAGCAGCTTAGATGTGAGGGGGGAGCTGTTTTTT.

The chain combines TRBV12-3 or TRBV12-4 with TRBJ2-5, with TRBD1 matching 9 bases. The CDR3 has 14 amino acids. V lost 5 bases, J lost 1 base, and 2 bases stayed unmatched. The CDR3 DNA sequence: TGTGCCAGCAGTGTGACAGGGGGCCAAGAGACCCAGTACTTC. Translating gives CASSVTGGQETQYF.

This clonotype was detected a few times. J is TRBJ1-5 and V is TRBV3-1, with D unclear. Germline loops: CDR1 LGHDT, CDR2 YNNKEL (reference sequence). The CDR3 is 15 amino acids. V was trimmed by 1 base and J by 0 bases, leaving 7 bases between them. CDR3 DNA sequence: TGTGCCAGCAGCCAAGGAAGTTATAGCAATCAGCCCCAGCATTTT. This codes for CASSQGSYSNQPQHF.

The table lists this clonotype with many counts. This chain joins TRBV4-1 and TRBJ2-1; 7 bases line up with TRBD2. The CDR3 is made up of 17 amino acids. Germline CDR1 reads MGHRA; CDR2 reads YSYEKL. V lost 2 bases and J lost 4; bases outside the gene matches: 11. CDR3 residues: CASSQYALAETYNEQFF. The CDR3 DNA sequence: TGCGCCAGCAGCCAATACGCCCTAGCGGAAACTTACAATGAGCAGTTCTTC.

In its sample, this clonotype was seen a few times. The chain recombines TRBV12-3 or TRBV12-4 with TRBJ2-1; 8 bases align to TRBD1. The CDR3 runs 13 residues. With V trimmed by 3 bases and J by 9 bases, 4 bases remained unmatched. The CDR3 DNA follows: TGTGCCAGCAGTTTCCAGGGGGCGGGTGAGCAGTTCTTC. Protein product: CASSFQGAGEQFF.

There are many counts of this clonotype. The chain couples TRBV28 to TRBJ2-3, with TRBD2 identical over 7 bases. With V trimmed by 5 bases and J by 1 base, 6 bases remained unmatched. The germline gives CDR1 MDHEN, CDR2 SYDVKM. The CDR3 runs to 15 residues. CDR3 residues: CASSNRGSGTDTQYF. DNA for the CDR3: TGTGCCAGCAGTAACCGCGGGAGTGGCACAGATACGCAGTATTTT.

The rearrangement links TRBV12-3 or TRBV12-4 to TRBJ1-2; possible D gene TRBD1, 6 bases. The germline V and J ends were trimmed by 6 bases and 6 bases, with 14 bases remaining between them. CDR3 size: 13 residues. The chain's CDR3 is CASSRSQGHGYTF. The CDR3 DNA reads as TGTGCCAGCAGCCGGTCACAGGGCCATGGCTACACCTTC.

The chain joins TRBV11-2 to TRBJ2-1; a weak D match, TRBD2 (5 bases). This CDR3 has 16 residues. V lost 5 bases and J lost 6, with 20 bases in between. The germline gives CDR1 SGHAT, CDR2 FQNNGV. CDR3 sequence: CASSLRPAETSNEQFF. The CDR3 nucleotides read TGTGCCAGCAGCCTACGTCCGGCCGAAACTAGCAATGAGCAGTTCTTC.

In its sample, this clonotype ranks as medium-sized. The chain uses TRBV5-1 and TRBJ1-2; no reliable D call. Germline V gene lookup returns CDR1 SGHRS and CDR2 YFSETQ. V lost 0 bases and J lost 4, with 7 bases in between. The CDR3 contains 13 residues. CDR3 residues: CASSLAGSYGYTF. CDR3 nucleotide sequence: TGCGCCAGCAGCTTGGCAGGCTCCTATGGCTACACCTTC.

This clonotype was detected ten times or more. The chain links TRBV2 to TRBJ2-2; 7 bases map to TRBD1. V was pared by 6 bases and J by 1 base, with 5 bases of the junction left unmatched. CDR1 and CDR2 (germline): SNHLY, FYNNEI. The CDR3 contains 15 residues. This chain's CDR3 is CASSPTGLNTGELFF. The DNA for the CDR3 is TGTGCCAGCAGCCCGACAGGGCTGAACACCGGGGAGCTGTTTTTT.

There are many counts of this clonotype. The rearrangement joins TRBV29-1 to TRBJ2-7; D unclear. This CDR3 has 10 residues. Germline values: CDR1 SQVTM, CDR2 ANQGSEA. With 7 bases removed from V and 6 bases from J, the gap between germline ends came to 10 bases. This CDR3 is CSETRREQYF. CDR3 DNA: TGCAGCGAAACCAGGCGCGAGCAGTACTTC.

This clonotype was detected many times. The chain recombines TRBV12-3 or TRBV12-4 with TRBJ2-2; 9 nucleotides align to TRBD2. V dropped 3 bases and J dropped 6; count of bases not matched to a gene: 2. The CDR3 is made up of 14 amino acids. The CDR3 spells CASSLAGGPGELFF. DNA of the CDR3: TGTGCCAGCAGTTTGGCGGGAGGGCCCGGGGAGCTGTTTTTT.

The table lists this clonotype with many counts. The CDR3 DNA reads as TGCGCCAGCAGCTTGCAGGGGATGAACGAGGGCACTGAAGCTTTCTTT. It translates to CASSLQGMNEGTEAFF. The chain has TRBV5-1 and TRBJ1-1; D possibly corresponds to TRBD1 (6 bases). The germline V gene encodes CDR1 SGHRS and CDR2 YFSETQ. There are 16 residues in the CDR3. Trimming took 1 base from V and 4 from J, leaving 17 bases between them. Complete variable domain (other parts from reference TRBV5-1 and TRBJ1-1): KAGVTQTPRYLIKTRGQQVTLSCSPISGHRSVSWYQQTPGQGLQFLFEYFSETQRNKGNFPGRFSGRQFSNSRSEMNVSTLELGDSALYLCASSLQGMNEGTEAFFGQGTRLTVV.

This clonotype was counted ten times or more. The CDR3 reads CASSLQGPGEQFF. In DNA, the CDR3 is TGCGCCAGCAGCTTACAGGGCCCTGGTGAGCAGTTCTTC. The rearrangement uses TRBV5-1 and TRBJ2-1, with a weak D call TRBD1 (6 bases). The CDR3 extends over 13 amino acids. V dropped 2 bases and J dropped 9 bases, with 12 bases sitting between them. Germline assignment: CDR1 SGHRS and CDR2 YFSETQ.

This rearrangement joins TRBV12-3 or TRBV12-4 to TRBJ2-7; 7 bases map to TRBD1. This CDR3 has 14 amino acids. V lost 6 bases, J lost 2 bases, and 7 bases stayed unmatched. CDR3 nucleotide sequence: TGTGCCAGCAGCCCTCTGCAGGGGGCCTACGAGCAGTACTTC. It codes for CASSPLQGAYEQYF.

The chain joins TRBV28 to TRBJ2-1, with TRBD1 identical over 8 bases. CDR1 and CDR2 (germline): MDHEN, SYDVKM. The CDR3 contains 16 residues. V lost 4 bases and J lost 4; bases outside the gene matches: 9. In nucleotides, the CDR3 is TGTGCCAGCAGTTGGGACAGGTCGCGTACTTACAATGAGCAGTTCTTC. Its protein is CASSWDRSRTYNEQFF.